These 27 T cell receptor beta chains share one sample of origin, sequenced in a study of blood T cells in healthy people across ages. Alongside a J-beta primer mix, a sample-barcoded 5' primer served in a second PCR lasting about 7 to 12 cycles. TCRdb redid the calling of the 5' RACE reads with MiXCR, one entry per CDR3 protein. The table shows about 780,000 distinct CDR3 sequences, with 25% to 30% occurring only once. The data also belong to a second study, concerning T cells of mothers and their children.

Sequencing was done on a sample of blood. All receptors come from a boy younger than 18 in good health.

The chain employs TRBV9 and TRBJ2-5; the match to TRBD2 covers 11 bases. The CDR3 has 15 amino acids. Germline V gives CDR1 SGDLS, CDR2 YYNGEE. J lost 1 base, V lost 5 bases, and 4 bases had no gene match. The CDR3 here is CASSTSGGLQETQYF. CDR3 in DNA: TGTGCCAGCAGTACTAGCGGGGGCCTCCAAGAGACCCAGTACTTC.

This chain joins TRBV28 and TRBJ2-1; unclear D gene. The V end was cut by 4 bases, the J end by 7 bases, with 20 bases between. The CDR3 contains 16 residues. The germline V gene encodes CDR1 MDHEN and CDR2 SYDVKM. In DNA form, the CDR3 reads TGTGCCAGCAGTTCAGATACCAAGACGGATTATAATGAGCAGTTCTTC. Translating gives CASSSDTKTDYNEQFF.

This chain connects TRBV12-3 or TRBV12-4 to TRBJ2-5; 10 bases agree with TRBD1. J gave up 11 bases and V 5 bases, and 8 bases lay outside the gene matches. The CDR3 is 13 residues long. CDR3 residues: CASSPGTGVMQYF. In DNA, the CDR3 is TGTGCCAGCAGTCCCGGGACAGGGGTGATGCAGTACTTC.

This clonotype was observed a handful of times. This chain uses TRBV20-1 with TRBJ2-5; 8 bases are a match to TRBD2. The V segment lost 3 bases and the J segment 2 bases; nucleotides outside the gene matches: 11. CDR1 DFQATT and CDR2 SNEGSKA come from the germline V gene (reference sequence). The CDR3 has 16 amino acids. CDR3: CSASVASGGTQETQYF. CDR3 nucleotides: TGCAGTGCTAGTGTGGCCAGCGGGGGAACGCAAGAGACCCAGTACTTC.

The J gene is TRBJ2-5, the V gene TRBV28; TRBD2 agrees at 11 bases. The CDR3 spans 16 residues. Germline CDR1 is MDHEN and CDR2 is SYDVKM. Trimming took 7 bases from V and 7 from J; bases not matched to a gene: 14. The CDR3 protein is CASKETSGGKWGTQYF. In nucleotides, the CDR3 is TGTGCCAGCAAGGAAACTAGCGGGGGAAAATGGGGGACCCAGTACTTC.

The chain combines TRBV11-2 with TRBJ2-7; D is undetermined. The V gene's germline CDR1 is SGHAT and CDR2 FQNNGV. The V end was cut by 7 bases, the J end by 4 bases, with 11 bases between. The CDR3 contains 12 residues. CDR3 bases: TGTGCCAGCACCACGGGTCCTTACGAGCAGTACTTC. Translating gives CASTTGPYEQYF.

This clonotype was observed a few times. This sequence joins TRBV2 and TRBJ1-4; 8 bases match TRBD1. After removal of 4 bases from V and 8 bases from J, the junction contained 6 bases not matched to a gene. This CDR3 has 14 amino acids. The germline V gene encodes CDR1 SNHLY and CDR2 FYNNEI. The CDR3 protein is CASSAGQVLEKLFF. CDR3 nucleotide sequence: TGTGCCAGCAGTGCGGGACAGGTTCTGGAAAAACTGTTTTTT.

This clonotype was recorded a few times. The chain carries TRBV4-2 and TRBJ1-2; no reliable D call. Germline CDR1 and CDR2: LGHNA and YNFKEQ. V lost 0 bases, J lost 1 base, and 9 bases lay in between. CDR3 length: 15 residues. CDR3 amino acids: CASSQDLKLNYGYTF. The CDR3 DNA sequence: TGTGCCAGCAGCCAAGATTTGAAGCTTAACTATGGCTACACCTTC.

This chain joins TRBV5-1 and TRBJ2-1; TRBD1 or TRBD2 may be the D gene (7 bases each). The J call may be wrong; the DNA end is better matched by TRBJ2-7. CDR3 length equals 18 residues. CDR1 SGHRS and CDR2 YFSETQ come from the germline V gene. As DNA, the CDR3 is TGCGCCAGCAGCTATCCCGACAGGGAGGGATTCTCTGCGTACGAGCAGTACTTC. Amino acid sequence: CASSYPDREGFSAYEQYF.

This clonotype occurred once. The chain carries TRBV6-2 or TRBV6-3 and TRBJ1-6; 7 bases map to TRBD1. Losses at the gene ends were 7 bases for V and 9 bases for J; bases not matched to a gene: 15. CDR1 MNHEY and CDR2 SVGEGT come from the germline V gene. The CDR3 extends over 16 amino acids. CDR3 loop: CASNYLTGPVSSPLHF. The CDR3 coding sequence is TGTGCCAGCAACTACCTGACAGGGCCCGTTAGTTCACCCCTCCACTTT.

This clonotype was seen more than once but under ten times. An end of the junction differs from the germline gene, which may be a read error. The V and J genes are TRBV9 and TRBJ2-4; the match to TRBD1 covers 12 bases. Germline-derived CDR1 and CDR2 are SGDLS and YYNGEE. This CDR3 has 16 residues. In DNA, the CDR3 is TGTGCCGGCAGCCCAGGGACAGGGGGCGATAGGTTCATTCAGTACTTC. It encodes CAGSPGTGGDRFIQYF.

V is TRBV3-1 and J is TRBJ2-4; D unresolved. Germline-derived CDR1 and CDR2 are LGHDT and YNNKEL (reference sequence). Trimming cost V 3 bases and J 2 bases, with 8 bases left between them. The CDR3 length is 14 residues. CDR3 in DNA: TGTGCCAGCAGCCACATCGCGACCAAAAACATTCAGTACTTC. Its translation is CASSHIATKNIQYF.

V is TRBV2 and J is TRBJ2-4; a possible D gene is TRBD2 (6 bases). V was shortened by 1 base and J by 9 bases, with 13 bases between the two germline ends. Germline CDR1 is SNHLY and CDR2 is FYNNEI. The CDR3 sequence is 14 residues long. The DNA of the CDR3 is TGTGCCAGCAGTGAAGGTTCGTTCGGGGGCATTCAGTACTTC. Its protein product is CASSEGSFGGIQYF.

The chain uses TRBV18 and TRBJ2-1; no definite D call. The CDR3 totals 14 residues. Germline CDR1 is KGHSH and CDR2 is LQKENI. The ends were cut back, 2 bases at V and 4 bases at J, with 9 bases in the middle. CDR3 coding DNA: TGTGCCAGCTCACCATTTACCGAGTACAATGAGCAGTTCTTC. It codes for CASSPFTEYNEQFF.

This clonotype was recorded many times. The V and J genes are TRBV30 and TRBJ2-5, with D maybe TRBD2 (6 bases). There are 14 residues in the CDR3. Trimming shortened V by 3 bases and J by 4 bases, and 15 bases separated the two germline ends. The V gene's germline CDR1 is GTSNPN and CDR2 SVGIG (reference sequence). The CDR3 reads CAWRDYGVGETQYF. The DNA for the CDR3 is TGTGCCTGGAGGGACTACGGGGTCGGAGAGACCCAGTACTTC. The complete variable domain, with remaining parts taken from reference TRBV30 and TRBJ2-5, reads SQTIHQWPATLVQPVGSPLSLECTVEGTSNPNLYWYRQAAGRGLQLLFYSVGIGQISSEVPQNLSASRPQDRQFILSSKKLLLSDSGFYLCAWRDYGVGETQYFGPGTRLLVL.

This clonotype has only a few counts. At one boundary the junction diverges from the germline segment, which might be a read error. The rearrangement links TRBV5-1 to TRBJ2-7, with D perhaps TRBD1 (6 bases). This CDR3 has 13 amino acids. Per the germline V gene, CDR1 is SGHRS and CDR2 is YFSETQ. The CDR3 region is CASSVTQGYEQYF. The CDR3 nucleotides read TGTGCCAGCAGTGTAACACAGGGCTACGAGCAGTACTTC. Looking up the rest from reference TRBV5-1 and TRBJ2-7 gives the full variable domain: KAGVTQTPRYLIKTRGQQVTLSCSPISGHRSVSWYQQTPGQGLQFLFEYFSETQRNKGNFPGRFSGRQFSNSRSEMNVSTLELGDSALYLCASSVTQGYEQYFGPGTRLTVT.

In its sample, this clonotype was seen a few times. The V gene is TRBV5-1, the J gene TRBJ2-5, with D hard to call. V shed 0 bases and J shed 0 bases, with 9 bases lying between them. Looked up from germline, CDR1 is SGHRS and CDR2 is YFSETQ. The CDR3 covers 15 residues. Written as DNA, the CDR3 is TGCGCCAGCAGCTTGGCCGTGGCAGACCAAGAGACCCAGTACTTC. Residues: CASSLAVADQETQYF.

This clonotype was counted at least ten times. The chain employs TRBV6-6 and TRBJ2-5, with D perhaps matching TRBD1 or TRBD2 (5 bases each). Germline CDR1 is MNHNY and CDR2 is SVGAGI (reference sequence). Trimming left V 0 bases short and J 5 bases short, with 10 bases between. The CDR3 runs 14 residues. The CDR3 nucleotides read TGTGCCAGCAGTTACTCGGGAGAGGGGGAGACCCAGTACTTC. It encodes CASSYSGEGETQYF.

This clonotype has more than one count but fewer than ten. The J gene is TRBJ2-5, the V gene TRBV9, with 11 bases identical to TRBD2. Germline trimming cut 3 bases from V and 10 bases from J; bases unmatched to any gene: 8. Germline CDR1 SGDLS, CDR2 YYNGEE. The CDR3 is 14 amino acids. The CDR3 reads CASSEGTSGRVQYF. The DNA for the CDR3 is TGTGCCAGCAGCGAGGGGACTAGCGGCCGAGTCCAGTACTTC.

This chain uses TRBV20-1 with TRBJ2-1, with 10 bases fitting TRBD2. Losses at the gene ends were 2 bases for V and 2 bases for J; bases not matched to a gene: 3. The germline CDR1 and CDR2 sequences are DFQATT and SNEGSKA (reference sequence). The length of the CDR3 is 15 residues. The chain's CDR3 is CSARPSGGAYNEQFF. The CDR3 bases are TGCAGTGCTAGACCGAGCGGGGGGGCCTACAATGAGCAGTTCTTC.

The V and J genes are TRBV6-6 and TRBJ1-4, with a weak D call TRBD1 (5 bases). The CDR3 covers 13 residues. Germline lookup yields CDR1 MNHNY and CDR2 SVGAGI (reference sequence). V was cut by 6 bases and J by 8 bases, with 13 bases left in between. CDR3 sequence (DNA): TGTGCCAGCAGGGGGACTGTGTGGGAAAAACTGTTTTTT. This gives the protein CASRGTVWEKLFF.

The table lists this clonotype with a few counts. CDR3 nucleotide sequence: TGTGCCAGCAGGGGTCGGGGACACCTGAATGAAAAACTGTTTTTT. Protein: CASRGRGHLNEKLFF. This rearrangement joins TRBV13 to TRBJ1-4, with D perhaps matching TRBD1 (6 bases). The CDR3 extends over 15 amino acids. The V gene lost 6 bases and the J gene lost 5 bases, with 16 bases spanning the gap. Germline CDR1 reads PRHDT; CDR2 reads FYEKMQ (reference sequence).

The sample holds a few counts of this clonotype. The rearrangement links TRBV7-6 to TRBJ2-4; D is perhaps TRBD1 (6 bases). Germline assignment: CDR1 SGHVS and CDR2 FNYEAQ. V lost 5 bases, J lost 1 base, and 24 bases lay in between. The CDR3 is 19 residues long. The CDR3 protein is CASSATRTAAIRAKNIQYF. The CDR3 DNA sequence: TGTGCCAGCAGCGCCACCCGGACAGCAGCTATTCGGGCCAAAAACATTCAGTACTTC.

This clonotype was seen a few times. V and J are TRBV20-1 and TRBJ2-1; D is unclear. Germline values: CDR1 DFQATT, CDR2 SNEGSKA (reference sequence). The CDR3 sequence is 17 residues long. The ends were cut back, 5 bases at V and 0 bases at J, with 20 bases in the middle. CDR3 in DNA: TGCAGTGCTTCCCCCCCCGGGCACCCAATCTCCTACAATGAGCAGTTCTTC. Its translation is CSASPPGHPISYNEQFF.

The chain joins TRBV4-1 to TRBJ2-3, with TRBD1 identical over 7 bases. The CDR3 length is 15 residues. Germline values: CDR1 MGHRA, CDR2 YSYEKL. Losses at the gene ends were 4 bases for V and 0 bases for J; bases not matched to a gene: 4. DNA for the CDR3: TGCGCCAGCAGCCCCCGGGACAGAAGCACAGATACGCAGTATTTT. Amino acids: CASSPRDRSTDTQYF.

The chain couples TRBV7-3 to TRBJ2-2; 7 bases agree with TRBD2. CDR1 is SGHTA, CDR2 FQGTGA, per germline. CDR3 length: 16 amino acids. V lost 2 bases to trimming and J lost 7 bases; unmatched junction nucleotides: 10. The CDR3 nucleotides read TGTGCCAGCAGCTTATCGGGGGGTTCGAACGTCGGGGAGCTGTTTTTT. Protein sequence: CASSLSGGSNVGELFF.

CDR3 residues: CASSETGSTNEKLFF. CDR3 in DNA: TGTGCCAGCAGCGAGACGGGTTCAACTAATGAAAAACTGTTTTTT. This sequence joins TRBV11-2 and TRBJ1-4; unclear D gene. Germline lookup yields CDR1 SGHAT and CDR2 FQNNGV. Deletions cut 5 bases from V and 0 bases from J, with 10 bases between. This CDR3 has 15 amino acids.